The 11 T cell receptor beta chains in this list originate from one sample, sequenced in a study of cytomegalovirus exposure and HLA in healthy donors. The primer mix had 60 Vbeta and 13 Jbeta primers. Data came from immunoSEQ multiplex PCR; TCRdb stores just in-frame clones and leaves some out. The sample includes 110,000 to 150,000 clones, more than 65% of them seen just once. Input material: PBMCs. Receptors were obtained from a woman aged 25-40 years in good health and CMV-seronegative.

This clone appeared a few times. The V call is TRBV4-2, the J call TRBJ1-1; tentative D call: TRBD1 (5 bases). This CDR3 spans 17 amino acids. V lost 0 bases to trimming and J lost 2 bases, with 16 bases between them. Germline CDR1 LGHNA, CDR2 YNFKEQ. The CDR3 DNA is TGTGCCAGCAGCCAAGAACCAGGCGTGGGGGGTAACACTGAAGCTTTCTTT. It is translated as CASSQEPGVGGNTEAFF.

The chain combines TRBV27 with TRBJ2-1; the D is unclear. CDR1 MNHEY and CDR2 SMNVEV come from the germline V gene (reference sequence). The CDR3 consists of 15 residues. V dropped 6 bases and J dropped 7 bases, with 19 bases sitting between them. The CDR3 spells CASRNIGPSSNEQFF. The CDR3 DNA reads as TGTGCCAGCAGAAATATTGGCCCCTCCTCTAATGAGCAGTTCTTC.

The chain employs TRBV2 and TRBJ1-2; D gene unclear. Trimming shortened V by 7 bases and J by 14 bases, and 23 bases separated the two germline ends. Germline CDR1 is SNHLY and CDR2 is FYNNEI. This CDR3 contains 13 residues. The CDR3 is CASNEGESRDWTF. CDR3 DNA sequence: TGTGCCAGCAACGAGGGAGAATCCAGAGACTGGACCTTC.

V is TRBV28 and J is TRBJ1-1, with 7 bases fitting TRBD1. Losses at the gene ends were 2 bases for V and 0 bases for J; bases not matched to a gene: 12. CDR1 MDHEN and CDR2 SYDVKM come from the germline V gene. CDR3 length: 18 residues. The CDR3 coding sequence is TGTGCCAGCAGTTTAATATCTTGGGGACAGAGTATGAACACTGAAGCTTTCTTT. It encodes CASSLISWGQSMNTEAFF.

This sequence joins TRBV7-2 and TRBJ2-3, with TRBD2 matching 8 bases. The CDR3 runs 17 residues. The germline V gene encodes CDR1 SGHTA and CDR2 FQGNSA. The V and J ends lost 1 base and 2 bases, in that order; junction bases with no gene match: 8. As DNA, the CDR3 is TGTGCCAGCAGCTTAGTTGTTCGAGCGGGGGTCACAGATACGCAGTATTTT. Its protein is CASSLVVRAGVTDTQYF.

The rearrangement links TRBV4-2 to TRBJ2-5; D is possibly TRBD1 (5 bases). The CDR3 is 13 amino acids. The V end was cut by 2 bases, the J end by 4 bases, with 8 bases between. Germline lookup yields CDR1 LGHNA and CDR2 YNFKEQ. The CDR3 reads CASSQSRGETQYF. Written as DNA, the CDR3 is TGTGCCAGCAGCCAATCAAGGGGAGAGACCCAGTACTTC.

CDR3 sequence reads: CASSLVGGLNTEAFF. The CDR3 DNA sequence: TGCGCCAGCAGCTTGGTTGGGGGCTTAAACACTGAAGCTTTCTTT. The J gene is TRBJ1-1, the V gene TRBV5-1; D possibly corresponds to TRBD1 (6 bases). The CDR3 loop spans 15 amino acids. CDR1 and CDR2 (germline): SGHRS, YFSETQ. Trimming stripped 0 bases from V and 2 bases from J, with 11 bases between.

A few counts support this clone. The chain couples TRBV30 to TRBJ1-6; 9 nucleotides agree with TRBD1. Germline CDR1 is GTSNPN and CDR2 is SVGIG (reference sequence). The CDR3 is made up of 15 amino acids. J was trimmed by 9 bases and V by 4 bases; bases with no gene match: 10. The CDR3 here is CAWKYRDRDGSPLHF. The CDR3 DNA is TGTGCCTGGAAATACCGGGACAGGGATGGTTCACCCCTCCACTTT.

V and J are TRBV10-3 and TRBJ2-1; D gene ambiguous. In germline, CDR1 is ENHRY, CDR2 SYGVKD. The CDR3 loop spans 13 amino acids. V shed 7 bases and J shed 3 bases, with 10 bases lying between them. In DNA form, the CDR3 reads TGTGCCATCAAACCCGAGAACTACAATGAGCAGTTCTTC. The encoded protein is CAIKPENYNEQFF.

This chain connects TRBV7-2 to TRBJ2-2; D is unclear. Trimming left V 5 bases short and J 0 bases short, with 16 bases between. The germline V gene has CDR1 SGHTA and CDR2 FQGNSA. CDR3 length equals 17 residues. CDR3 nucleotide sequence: TGTGCCAGCAGCCCTAACGTACGGAGACCGAACACCGGGGAGCTGTTTTTT. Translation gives CASSPNVRRPNTGELFF.

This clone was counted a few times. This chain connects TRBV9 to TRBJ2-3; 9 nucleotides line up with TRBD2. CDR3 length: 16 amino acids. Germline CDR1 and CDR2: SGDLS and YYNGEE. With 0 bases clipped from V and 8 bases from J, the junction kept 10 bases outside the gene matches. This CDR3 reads CASSVGGGLAGSTQYF. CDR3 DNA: TGTGCCAGCAGCGTAGGAGGGGGACTAGCTGGTTCTACGCAGTATTTT.